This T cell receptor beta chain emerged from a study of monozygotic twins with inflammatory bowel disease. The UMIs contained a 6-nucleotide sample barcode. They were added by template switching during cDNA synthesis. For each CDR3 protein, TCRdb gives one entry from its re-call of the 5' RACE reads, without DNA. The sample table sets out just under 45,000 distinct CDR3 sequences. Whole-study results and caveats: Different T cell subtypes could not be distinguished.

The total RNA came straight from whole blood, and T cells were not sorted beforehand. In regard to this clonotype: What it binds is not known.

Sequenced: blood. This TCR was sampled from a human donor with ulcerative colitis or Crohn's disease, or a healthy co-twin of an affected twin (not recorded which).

The CDR3 is CASSQSRDRGFNEQFF. The chain combines TRBV23-1 with TRBJ2-1; TCRdb picks TRBD1, but there is no DNA to check that call. TRBV23-1 is an open reading frame whose function is uncertain. The length of the CDR3 is 16 residues.